These 25 T cell receptor beta chains were all obtained from the same sample, sequenced in a study of T cell responses to AZD1222 COVID-19 vaccine (dated by TCRdb to about 2021). Read against the paper, the sample's time point label means: baseline before first vaccination. Receptors were amplified or captured by the immunoSEQ multiplex PCR assay. As stored in TCRdb, this immuneACCESS dataset retains in-frame rearrangements with V and J assigned. A fraction of the clones does not appear; measured against another copy, unresolved V genes explain less than half of the discrepancy, and the remainder lacks a known reason. This sample gives some 150,000 clones in total; approximately 93% of them show up just once. Jointly, the top ten make up approximately 3.9% of the sample. This specimen was peripheral blood, taken on day 0 of AZD1222 vaccination. These receptors were obtained from an adult in good health.

The chain couples TRBV5-8 to TRBJ2-5; TRBD1 might be the D (6 bases). V lost 3 bases and J lost 2, with 20 bases in between. CDR1 SGHTS and CDR2 YDEGEE come from the germline V gene. The CDR3 is made up of 17 amino acids. CDR3 sequence reads: CASSWGSDSGYQETQYF. CDR3 DNA: TGTGCCAGCAGCTGGGGCTCGGACAGCGGCTATCAAGAGACCCAGTACTTC. The complete variable domain, with remaining parts taken from reference TRBV5-8 and TRBJ2-5, reads EAGVTQSPTHLIKTRGQQATLRCSPISGHTSVYWYQQALGLGLQFLLWYDEGEERNRGNFPPRFSGRQFPNYSSELNVNALELEDSALYLCASSWGSDSGYQETQYFGPGTRLLVL.

This rearrangement joins TRBV7-9 to TRBJ1-6; no definite D call. CDR3 length equals 15 residues. Germline CDR1 is SEHNR and CDR2 is FQNEAQ (reference sequence). Trimming removed 2 bases at V and 11 bases at J, with 16 bases between. The CDR3 sequence is CASSLFAGRGAPLHF. The CDR3 coding sequence is TGTGCCAGCAGCTTATTCGCAGGCCGGGGAGCACCCCTCCACTTT.

This clone was recorded only once. This chain joins TRBV14 and TRBJ2-1; D is undetermined. CDR1 and CDR2 (germline): SGHDN, FVKESK. V was clipped by 3 bases and J by 4 bases, with 10 bases between them. The CDR3 is 14 amino acids. CDR3 protein: CASSQRTDYNEQFF. The DNA of the CDR3 is TGTGCCAGCAGCCAGCGAACCGATTACAATGAGCAGTTCTTC.

CDR3 nucleotides: TGCGCCAGCAACTTCGGACAGGAGCAGTACTTC. Encoded protein: CASNFGQEQYF. The genes are TRBV5-1 and TRBJ2-7; tentatively, D is TRBD1 (6 bases). Trimming pared 6 bases from V and 7 bases from J, leaving 11 bases between. CDR1 and CDR2 (germline): SGHRS, YFSETQ. This CDR3 is built from 11 residues.

The chain is built from TRBV6-6 and TRBJ1-1; D may be TRBD1 (5 bases). The CDR3 extends over 14 amino acids. V lost 0 bases, J lost 3 bases, and 8 bases lay in between. CDR1 is MNHNY, CDR2 SVGAGI, per germline (reference sequence). Written as DNA, the CDR3 is TGTGCCAGCAGTTACTCCGGGGGAGACACTGAAGCTTTCTTT. This sequence encodes CASSYSGGDTEAFF.

The genes are TRBV29-1 and TRBJ2-1; D is unresolved. This CDR3 has 14 amino acids. V was shortened by 7 bases and J by 5 bases, with 18 bases between the two germline ends. In germline, CDR1 is SQVTM, CDR2 ANQGSEA. CDR3 residues: CSASARSGDNEQFF. As DNA, the CDR3 is TGCAGCGCATCAGCTAGGAGTGGCGACAATGAGCAGTTCTTC.

The genes are TRBV3-1 (or the pseudogene TRBV3-2) and TRBJ2-1; D remains ambiguous. CDR1 LGHDT and CDR2 YNNKEL come from the germline V gene (reference sequence). V lost 4 bases and J lost 9, with 13 bases in between. There are 13 residues in the CDR3. This CDR3 is CASSPRRWGEQFF. CDR3 in DNA: TGTGCCAGCAGCCCTCGTCGTTGGGGTGAGCAGTTCTTC.

The table lists this clone with a count of one. The chain joins TRBV4-2 to TRBJ2-1, with 7 nucleotides matching TRBD2. Looked up from germline, CDR1 is LGHNA and CDR2 is YNFKEQ. Germline trimming cut 2 bases from V and 2 bases from J; bases unmatched to any gene: 3. CDR3 size: 15 residues. The CDR3 DNA reads TGTGCCAGCAGCCAAAGTGGGGGGGCCTACAATGAGCAGTTCTTC. This gives the protein CASSQSGGAYNEQFF.

V and J are TRBV7-7 and TRBJ2-2; TRBD1 matches at 8 bases. This CDR3 contains 15 residues. Germline lookup yields CDR1 SSHAT and CDR2 FNYEAQ (reference sequence). V was pared by 5 bases and J by 4 bases, with 6 bases of the junction left unmatched. The chain's CDR3 is CASSTGQVGTGELFF. CDR3 DNA sequence: TGTGCCAGCAGCACGGGACAGGTCGGCACCGGGGAGCTGTTTTTT.

The rearrangement uses TRBV5-8 and TRBJ1-6; 7 nucleotides line up with TRBD1. V gave up 4 bases and J gave up 10 bases; unmatched junction bases: 14. Germline CDR1 SGHTS, CDR2 YDEGEE. This CDR3 is 16 amino acids long. CDR3 DNA sequence: TGTGCCAGCAGCGGGGGACAGCTTCTCCGCGGCTCACCCCTCCACTTT. As protein: CASSGGQLLRGSPLHF.

J is TRBJ2-1 and V is TRBV7-7; D unclear. CDR3 length: 15 amino acids. CDR1 is SSHAT, CDR2 FNYEAQ, per germline (reference sequence). The germline V and J ends were trimmed by 5 bases and 0 bases, with 11 bases remaining between them. Here the CDR3 DNA reads TGTGCCAGCAGCCCACACCTAGTCTCCTACAATGAGCAGTTCTTC. Protein sequence: CASSPHLVSYNEQFF.

This clone appeared once. The chain couples TRBV6-1 to TRBJ1-1, with a weak D call TRBD1 (5 bases). This CDR3 has 15 residues. V was cut by 2 bases and J by 1 base, with 11 bases left in between. Germline CDR1 MNHNS, CDR2 SASEGT. CDR3 region: CASSENGRGNTEAFF. The CDR3 nucleotides read TGTGCCAGCAGTGAAAATGGGAGGGGGAACACTGAAGCTTTCTTT.

The chain is built from TRBV7-2 and TRBJ1-1; possibly TRBD1 for D (6 bases). The CDR3 spans 16 residues. CDR1 SGHTA and CDR2 FQGNSA come from the germline V gene. Trimming took 2 bases from V and 4 from J, leaving 17 bases between them. CDR3 DNA sequence: TGTGCCAGCAGCTTACCAGAAGACAGGTCCCGCACTGAAGCTTTCTTT. Protein sequence: CASSLPEDRSRTEAFF.

The rearrangement uses TRBV13 and TRBJ2-1, with D possibly matching TRBD1 (5 bases). V was trimmed by 3 bases and J by 9 bases, leaving 9 bases between them. In germline, CDR1 is PRHDT, CDR2 FYEKMQ (reference sequence). The CDR3 totals 12 residues. The CDR3 loop is CASSLSQGEQFF. The CDR3 bases are TGTGCCAGCAGCTTGAGTCAGGGTGAGCAGTTCTTC. Variable domain in full (rest from reference TRBV13 and TRBJ2-1): AAGVIQSPRHLIKEKRETATLKCYPIPRHDTVYWYQQGPGQDPQFLISFYEKMQSDKGSIPDRFSAQQFSDYHSELNMSSLELGDSALYFCASSLSQGEQFFGPGTRLTVL.

V is TRBV2 and J is TRBJ2-1; 10 bases match TRBD2. Germline V lookup: CDR1 SNHLY, CDR2 FYNNEI. The CDR3 covers 15 residues. Trimming cost V 6 bases and J 8 bases; bases outside gene matches: 10. CDR3 nucleotide sequence: TGTGCCAGCAGCGCAGCGGGAGGGCCAGTCTATGAGCAGTTCTTC. This sequence encodes CASSAAGGPVYEQFF.

The V call is TRBV5-6, the J call TRBJ1-2; weak D call: TRBD1 (6 bases). Trimming took off 4 bases at V and 4 bases at J, with 20 bases between the two ends. Germline-derived CDR1 and CDR2 are SGHDT and YYEEEE. The CDR3 is 16 residues long. The CDR3 region has the DNA TGTGCCAGCAGCGGGTATAACAGGGCCGGGGCCTATGGCTACACCTTC. Its protein product is CASSGYNRAGAYGYTF.

The CDR3 DNA reads as TGCGCCAGCAGCTTGGACAGGGTCGAGAATTCACCCCTCCACTTT. Amino acid sequence: CASSLDRVENSPLHF. This rearrangement joins TRBV5-1 to TRBJ1-6, with D perhaps TRBD1 (6 bases). Germline CDR1 is SGHRS and CDR2 is YFSETQ. V gave up 0 bases and J gave up 7 bases, with 11 bases separating them. The CDR3 covers 15 residues.

V and J are TRBV6-5 and TRBJ1-2; D is unclear. The germline gives CDR1 MNHEY, CDR2 SVGAGI. Trimming took off 0 bases at V and 3 bases at J, with 11 bases between the two ends. The CDR3 sequence is 15 residues long. The CDR3 here is CASSYSEGNYYGYTF. DNA for the CDR3: TGTGCCAGCAGTTACTCGGAGGGAAATTACTATGGCTACACCTTC.

The gene calls are TRBV19 and TRBJ1-3, with a tentative D call TRBD1 (6 bases). Trimming left V 7 bases short and J 9 bases short, with 10 bases between. Germline V lookup: CDR1 LNHDA, CDR2 SQIVND (reference sequence). This CDR3 spans 11 amino acids. CDR3 sequence reads: CASTRGATIYF. As DNA, the CDR3 is TGTGCCAGTACCCGGGGGGCCACCATATATTTT.

This rearrangement joins TRBV14 to TRBJ1-3; D remains unclear. V lost 2 bases and J lost 0, with 11 bases in between. Germline CDR1 SGHDN, CDR2 FVKESK. CDR3 length equals 16 residues. The CDR3 here is CASSQLTSSSGNTIYF. CDR3 coding DNA: TGTGCCAGCAGCCAACTGACTTCCAGCTCTGGAAACACCATATATTTT.

The chain's CDR3 is CASSLTPVAYNIQYF. The CDR3 bases are TGTGCCAGCAGTCTAACCCCCGTGGCATACAACATTCAGTACTTC. V is TRBV27 and J is TRBJ2-4; D is ambiguous. Per the germline V gene, CDR1 is MNHEY and CDR2 is SMNVEV (reference sequence). V lost 5 bases, J lost 7 bases, and 18 bases lay in between. The CDR3 sequence is 15 residues long.

This clone was seen a single time. This rearrangement joins TRBV3-1 (or the pseudogene TRBV3-2) to TRBJ1-2; 9 positions agree with TRBD1. The CDR3 totals 14 residues. J lost 3 bases, V lost 4 bases, and 3 bases had no gene match. The germline V gene has CDR1 LGHDT and CDR2 YNNKEL (reference sequence). CDR3: CASSPGDRDYGYTF. The CDR3 bases are TGTGCCAGCAGCCCCGGGGACAGGGACTATGGCTACACCTTC.

This clone was recorded only once. The V gene is TRBV21-1, the J gene TRBJ1-2. TRBV21-1 is a recognized pseudogene. The CDR3 length is 14 residues. In DNA form, the CDR3 reads TGTGCCAGCAGCATTGTCACAGCGTCGGGAGGCTACACCTTC. Its protein product is CASSIVTASGGYTF.

This sequence joins TRBV2 and TRBJ2-2; D possibly matches TRBD1 or TRBD2 (7 bases each). Trimming pared 6 bases from V and 0 bases from J, leaving 26 bases between. The CDR3 covers 20 residues. The germline V gene has CDR1 SNHLY and CDR2 FYNNEI. The CDR3 region has the DNA TGTGCCAGCAGCGGGGGCCGGGGGGACAGACACCCCACGAACACCGGGGAGCTGTTTTTT. This codes for CASSGGRGDRHPTNTGELFF. Together with reference TRBV2 and TRBJ2-2, the CDR3 gives the full variable domain: EPEVTQTPSHQVTQMGQEVILRCVPISNHLYFYWYRQILGQKVEFLVSFYNNEISEKSEIFDDQFSVERPDGSNFTLKIRSTKLEDSAMYFCASSGGRGDRHPTNTGELFFGEGSRLTVL.

Here the CDR3 reads CASSQVSSDGDTEAFF. CDR3 sequence (DNA): TGCGCCAGCAGCCAAGTATCGTCCGACGGGGACACTGAAGCTTTCTTT. The chain has TRBV4-1 and TRBJ1-1, with D unclear. This CDR3 region has 16 residues. The V end was cut by 1 base, the J end by 3 bases, with 15 bases between. Germline-derived CDR1 and CDR2 are MGHRA and YSYEKL.